Reported below is one T cell receptor (beta chain). Its matching antigen is unknown. This entry is derived from a study of early T cells in non-severe SARS-CoV-2 infection. Study results and limitations: Matches to VDJdb favored anti-spike CD8 responses and missed private and CD4 specificities.

This CDR3 is built from 15 residues. The V gene's germline CDR1 is SGHRS and CDR2 YFSETQ. The trim removed 0 bases at V and 4 bases at J, leaving 6 bases unmatched. Researchers attached unique molecular identifiers to individual cDNA molecules. TCRdb redid the calling of the 5' RACE reads with MiXCR, one entry per CDR3 protein. The sample includes around 25,000 distinct CDR3 sequences, roughly 4.8% of them seen just once. The sample taken for sequencing was whole blood. J is TRBJ2-7 and V is TRBV5-1, with TRBD2 matching 8 bases. This TCR derives from an adult who was a healthcare worker with PCR-confirmed SARS-CoV-2 infection or an uninfected control (not recorded which). This CDR3 reads CASSLGLAGAYEQYF. CDR3 bases: TGCGCCAGCAGCTTGGGTCTAGCGGGTGCTTACGAGCAGTACTTC.